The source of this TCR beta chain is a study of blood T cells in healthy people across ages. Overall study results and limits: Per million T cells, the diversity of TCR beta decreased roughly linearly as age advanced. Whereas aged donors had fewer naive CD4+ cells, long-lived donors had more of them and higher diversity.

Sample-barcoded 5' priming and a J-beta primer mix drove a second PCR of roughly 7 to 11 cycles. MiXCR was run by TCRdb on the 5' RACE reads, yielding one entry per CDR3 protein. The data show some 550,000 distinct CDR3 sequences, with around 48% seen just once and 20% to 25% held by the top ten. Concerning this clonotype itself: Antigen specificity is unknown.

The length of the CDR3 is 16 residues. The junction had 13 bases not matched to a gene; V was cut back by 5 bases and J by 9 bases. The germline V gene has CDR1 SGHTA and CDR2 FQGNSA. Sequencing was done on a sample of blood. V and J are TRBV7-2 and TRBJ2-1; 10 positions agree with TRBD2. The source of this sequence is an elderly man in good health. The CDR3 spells CASSRASSGRMGEQFF. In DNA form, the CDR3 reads TGTGCCAGCAGCAGGGCGTCTAGCGGGAGAATGGGTGAGCAGTTCTTC.